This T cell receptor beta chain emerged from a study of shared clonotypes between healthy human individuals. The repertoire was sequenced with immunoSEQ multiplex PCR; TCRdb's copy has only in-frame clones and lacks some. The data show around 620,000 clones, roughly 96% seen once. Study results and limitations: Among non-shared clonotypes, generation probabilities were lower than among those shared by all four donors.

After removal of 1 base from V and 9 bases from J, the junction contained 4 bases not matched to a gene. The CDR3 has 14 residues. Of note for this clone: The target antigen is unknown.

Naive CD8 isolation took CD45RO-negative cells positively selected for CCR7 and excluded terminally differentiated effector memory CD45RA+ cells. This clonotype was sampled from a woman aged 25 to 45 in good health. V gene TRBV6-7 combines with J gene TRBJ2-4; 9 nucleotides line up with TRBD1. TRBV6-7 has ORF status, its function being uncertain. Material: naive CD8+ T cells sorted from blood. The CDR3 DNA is TGTGCCAGCAGTTACTGGGACAGGGACGGCATTCAGTACTTC. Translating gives CASSYWDRDGIQYF.